These 12 T cell receptor beta chains came from one sample sequenced in a study of blood T cell repertoires in COVID-19. Using immunoSEQ multiplex PCR, the repertoire was profiled, and TCRdb retains in-frame clones only, with some absent. The table records 190,000 or so clones, about 86% of them present only once. What was sequenced was peripheral blood. These receptors were collected from a woman aged 18 to 35 who had recovered from COVID-19.

The chain uses TRBV3-1 (or the pseudogene TRBV3-2) and TRBJ2-1; maybe TRBD2 (7 bases). Germline V gene sequence: CDR1 LGHDT, CDR2 YNNKEL (reference sequence). CDR3 size: 14 residues. The ends were cut back, 3 bases at V and 7 bases at J, with 13 bases in the middle. For the CDR3, the DNA is TGTGCCAGCAGCCAGCGGGGGCCGTCAAATGAGCAGTTCTTC. Protein sequence: CASSQRGPSNEQFF.

This chain links TRBV25-1 with TRBJ1-4; TRBD1 matches 9 bases. The V segment lost 4 bases and the J segment 9 bases; nucleotides outside the gene matches: 9. The CDR3 loop spans 15 amino acids. The germline CDR1 and CDR2 sequences are MGHDK and SYGVNS. CDR3 DNA sequence: TGTGCCAGCAGTGCCTCCGGGACAGGGTACCAAAAACTGTTTTTT. This codes for CASSASGTGYQKLFF.

This sequence joins TRBV5-4 and TRBJ1-1; TRBD1 matches 10 bases. Germline CDR1 reads SGHNT; CDR2 reads YYREEE (reference sequence). Trimming took 3 bases from V and 0 from J; bases not matched to a gene: 5. The length of the CDR3 is 16 residues. This CDR3 reads CASSSQTGGLNTEAFF. In DNA form, the CDR3 reads TGTGCCAGCAGCTCCCAGACAGGGGGCTTGAACACTGAAGCTTTCTTT.

This chain connects TRBV19 to TRBJ2-7, with D maybe TRBD1 (6 bases). V gave up 5 bases and J gave up 2 bases, with 16 bases separating them. Per germline, CDR1 LNHDA and CDR2 SQIVND (reference sequence). This CDR3 is 15 amino acids long. The CDR3: CASSPSDSSTYEQYF. The CDR3 region has the DNA TGTGCCAGTAGTCCCTCGGACAGCTCCACCTACGAGCAGTACTTC.

This chain connects TRBV19 to TRBJ2-3, with 10 bases lining up with TRBD2. CDR3 length: 17 amino acids. CDR1 and CDR2 from the germline V gene are LNHDA and SQIVND (reference sequence). The J segment lost 3 bases and the V segment lost 5 bases, leaving 11 bases of the junction unmatched. The CDR3 coding sequence is TGTGCCAGTAGTGTTCTACCGGGACTAGCGCCTACAGATACGCAGTATTTT. The encoded protein is CASSVLPGLAPTDTQYF.

This chain connects TRBV18 to TRBJ2-5; D is unresolved. Germline CDR1 and CDR2: KGHSH and LQKENI. V lost 1 base and J lost 2, with 11 bases in between. The CDR3 runs to 15 residues. CDR3 sequence: CASSPLHQQQETQYF. The CDR3 bases are TGTGCCAGCTCACCACTGCACCAACAGCAAGAGACCCAGTACTTC.

The chain combines TRBV2 with TRBJ2-1; tentatively, D is TRBD1 (5 bases). The V end lost 6 bases, the J end lost 3 bases, and 12 bases lay between the germline ends. Germline assignment: CDR1 SNHLY and CDR2 FYNNEI. This CDR3 contains 14 residues. The CDR3 reads CASSQETDYNEQFF. The CDR3 region has the DNA TGTGCCAGCAGCCAGGAGACAGACTACAATGAGCAGTTCTTC.

The chain has TRBV15 and TRBJ1-2; the D is unclear. This CDR3 region has 15 residues. CDR1 and CDR2 (germline): LNHNV, YYDKDF (reference sequence). The V and J ends lost 0 bases and 4 bases respectively, with 12 bases between them. The DNA of the CDR3 is TGTGCCACCAGCAGAGAATCTGCGGCACTCTATGGCTACACCTTC. The encoded protein is CATSRESAALYGYTF.

The chain joins TRBV5-6 to TRBJ2-3, with D perhaps TRBD1 (5 bases). Trimming took 0 bases from V and 6 from J, leaving 8 bases between them. The CDR3 is 13 amino acids. From germline, CDR1 is SGHDT and CDR2 YYEEEE. CDR3 in DNA: TGTGCCAGCAGCTTGGCATACAGGGATACGCAGTATTTT. Encoded protein: CASSLAYRDTQYF.

V usage is TRBV6-5 and J usage is TRBJ2-2, with a weak D call TRBD2 (6 bases). Trimming cost V 0 bases and J 6 bases, with 11 bases left between them. This CDR3 contains 15 residues. In germline, CDR1 is MNHEY, CDR2 SVGAGI. The DNA of the CDR3 is TGTGCCAGCAGTTACTCGGGGGGTCTATCCGGGGAGCTGTTTTTT. Translation: CASSYSGGLSGELFF.

The chain employs TRBV5-8 and TRBJ2-1, with a possible D match to TRBD2 (6 bases). Trimming removed 2 bases from V and 7 bases from J, with 13 bases in between. The germline V gene has CDR1 SGHTS and CDR2 YDEGEE. This CDR3 is 14 amino acids long. The CDR3, as DNA: TGTGCCAGCAGCTTAGGAACCGGGAGAAATGAGCAGTTCTTC. This sequence encodes CASSLGTGRNEQFF.

This clone occurred once. The rearrangement links TRBV7-2 to TRBJ1-5; D is ambiguous. V lost 0 bases to trimming and J lost 7 bases, with 13 bases between them. Germline-derived CDR1 and CDR2 are SGHTA and FQGNSA. This CDR3 has 15 amino acids. The CDR3 coding sequence is TGTGCCAGCAGCTTAGCACTAACCCCCTTGCAGCCCCAGCATTTT. This gives the protein CASSLALTPLQPQHF.